One sample yielded the 2 T cell receptor beta chains listed below, sequenced in a study of beta chain features in type 1 diabetes. cDNA synthesis used the whole RNA isolate, giving expressed TCRB sequences. Using immunoSEQ multiplex PCR, the repertoire was profiled, and TCRdb retains in-frame clones only, with some absent. The sample shows 130,000 to 150,000 clones, 6.9% of them seen only once. Sequenced sample: central memory CD4+ T cells from blood. All receptors come from a woman aged 25 to 39 in good health.

This CDR3 is CASSHKAGGGNEQFF. Written as DNA, the CDR3 is TGTGCCAGCAGCCATAAAGCGGGAGGGGGCAATGAGCAGTTCTTC. The rearrangement links TRBV11-2 to TRBJ2-1; 10 positions match TRBD2. The germline CDR1 and CDR2 sequences are SGHAT and FQNNGV. This CDR3 is 15 amino acids long. V lost 5 bases, J lost 6 bases, and 7 bases stayed unmatched.

This clone was observed a few times. The chain joins TRBV19 to TRBJ2-1; a possible D gene is TRBD2 (5 bases). This CDR3 has 14 residues. The germline V and J ends were trimmed by 3 bases and 10 bases, with 16 bases remaining between them. Germline assignment: CDR1 LNHDA and CDR2 SQIVND (reference sequence). The CDR3 DNA reads as TGTGCCAGTAGTATCGCGGCGATACGGGAAGAGCAGTTCTTC. Residues: CASSIAAIREEQFF.